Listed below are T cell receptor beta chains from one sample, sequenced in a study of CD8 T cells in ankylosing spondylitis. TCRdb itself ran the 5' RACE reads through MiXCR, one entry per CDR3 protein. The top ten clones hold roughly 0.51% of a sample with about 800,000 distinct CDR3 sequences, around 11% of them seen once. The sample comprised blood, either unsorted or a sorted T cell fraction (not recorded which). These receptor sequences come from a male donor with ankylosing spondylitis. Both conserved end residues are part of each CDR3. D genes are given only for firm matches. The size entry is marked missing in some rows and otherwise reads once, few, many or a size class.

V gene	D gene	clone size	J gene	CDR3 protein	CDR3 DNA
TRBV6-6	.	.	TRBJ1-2	CASSLLKAHGYTF	TGTGCCAGCAGCTTACTAAAAGCCCATGGCTACACCTTC
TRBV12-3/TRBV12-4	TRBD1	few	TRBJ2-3	CAIARTGSTDTQYF	TGTGCCATCGCAAGGACAGGTAGCACAGATACGCAGTATTTT
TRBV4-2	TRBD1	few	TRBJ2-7	CASSQAGTGRYEQYF	TGTGCCAGCAGCCAAGCCGGGACAGGGCGTTACGAGCAGTACTTC
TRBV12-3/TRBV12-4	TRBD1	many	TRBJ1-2	CASSPRERGLGSYGYTF	TGTGCCAGCAGTCCGAGAGAGAGGGGGCTAGGTAGCTATGGCTACACCTTC
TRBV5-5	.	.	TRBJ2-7	CASSPVGLSYEQYF	TGTGCCAGCAGCCCAGTGGGACTTTCCTACGAGCAGTACTTC
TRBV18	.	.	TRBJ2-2	CASSPTLNTGELFF	TGTGCCAGCTCACCGACACTGAACACCGGGGAGCTGTTTTTT
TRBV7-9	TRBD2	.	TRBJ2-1	CASSSYIAGDSYNEQFF	TGTGCCAGCAGCTCCTACATAGCGGGAGATTCCTACAATGAGCAGTTCTTC
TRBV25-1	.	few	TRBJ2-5	CASSESGGDQETQYF	TGTGCCAGCAGTGAATCAGGGGGGGACCAAGAGACCCAGTACTTC
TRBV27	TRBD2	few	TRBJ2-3	CASRLAGEHTDTQYF	TGTGCCAGCAGACTAGCGGGAGAACACACAGATACGCAGTATTTT
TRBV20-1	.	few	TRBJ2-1	CSANGQWYNEQFF	TGCAGTGCTAATGGACAGTGGTACAATGAGCAGTTCTTC
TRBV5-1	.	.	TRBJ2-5	CASSLGGGSRTGSWKTRYF	TGCGCCAGCAGCTTGGGTGGCGGTAGTAGAACGGGGAGTTGGAAGACCCGGTACTTC
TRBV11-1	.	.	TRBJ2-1	CASSSYGSAQFF	TGTGCCAGCAGCTCTTACGGGAGCGCCCAGTTCTTC
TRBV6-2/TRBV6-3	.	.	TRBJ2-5	CASSGLRHFQETQYF	TGTGCCAGCAGTGGACTTAGGCACTTCCAAGAGACCCAGTACTTC
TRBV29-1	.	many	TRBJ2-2	CSVVQRYTGELFF	TGCAGCGTCGTACAGCGGTACACCGGGGAGCTGTTTTTT
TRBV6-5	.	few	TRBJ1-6	CASSYLLGGGNSPLHF	TGTGCCAGCAGTTACTTATTAGGCGGAGGAAATTCACCCCTCCACTTT
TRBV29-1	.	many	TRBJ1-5	CTPSGYSNQPQHF	TGCACACCATCAGGGTATAGCAATCAGCCCCAGCATTTT
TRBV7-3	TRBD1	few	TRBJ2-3	CASSLRGGGDTQYF	TGTGCCAGCAGCTTAAGAGGGGGCGGAGATACGCAGTATTTT
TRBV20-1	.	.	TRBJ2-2	CSARRPPGELFF	TGCAGTGCTAGGAGACCCCCCGGGGAGCTGTTTTTT
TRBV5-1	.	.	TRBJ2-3	CASRRVAHSTDTQYF	TGCGCCAGCCGGAGAGTCGCGCATTCCACAGATACGCAGTATTTT
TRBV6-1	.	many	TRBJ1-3	CASIPGHSSGNTIYF	TGTGCCAGCATACCGGGACATAGCTCTGGAAACACCATATATTTT
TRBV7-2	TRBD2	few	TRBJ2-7	CASSLSRTSGYEQYF	TGTGCCAGCAGCTTATCCCGGACTAGCGGCTACGAGCAGTACTTC
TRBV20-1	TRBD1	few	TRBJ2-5	CSAWTGFGETQYF	TGCAGTGCTTGGACAGGTTTCGGAGAGACCCAGTACTTC
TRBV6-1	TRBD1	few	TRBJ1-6	CASLNRGSDSPLHF	TGTGCCAGTTTAAACAGGGGATCTGATTCACCCCTCCACTTT
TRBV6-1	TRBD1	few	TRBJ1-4	CASRRQGRLEEKLFF	TGTGCCAGCAGGCGACAGGGTCGATTGGAAGAAAAACTGTTTTTT
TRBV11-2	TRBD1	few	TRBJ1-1	CASSRAGTGWTEAFF	TGTGCCAGCAGCCGGGCCGGGACAGGGTGGACTGAAGCTTTCTTT
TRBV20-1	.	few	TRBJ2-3	CSAREFPGADTQYF	TGCAGTGCTAGAGAGTTCCCAGGGGCAGATACGCAGTATTTT
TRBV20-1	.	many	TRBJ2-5	CSAISSAGQETQYF	TGCAGTGCTATTTCTAGCGCCGGCCAAGAGACCCAGTACTTC
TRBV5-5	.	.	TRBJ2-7	CASSLWGPSSYEQYF	TGTGCCAGCAGCTTGTGGGGACCGAGCTCCTACGAGCAGTACTTC
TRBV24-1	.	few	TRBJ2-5	CATSDPTSYETQYF	TGTGCCACCAGTGATCCGACTAGTTATGAGACCCAGTACTTC
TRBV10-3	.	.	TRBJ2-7	CAISGADEQYF	TGTGCCATCAGTGGGGCCGACGAGCAGTACTTC
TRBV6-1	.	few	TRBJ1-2	CASSEGAYYGYTF	TGTGCCAGCAGCGAAGGGGCTTACTATGGCTACACCTTC
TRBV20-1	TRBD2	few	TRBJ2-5	CSAFSGSLQETQYF	TGCAGTGCCTTTAGCGGGAGCTTACAAGAGACCCAGTACTTC
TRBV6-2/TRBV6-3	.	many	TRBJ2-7	CASSFVSYEQYF	TGTGCCAGCAGTTTTGTCAGTTACGAGCAGTACTTC
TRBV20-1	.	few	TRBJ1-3	CSATSASGNTIYF	TGCAGTGCTACCTCTGCATCTGGAAACACCATATATTTT
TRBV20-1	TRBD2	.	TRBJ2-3	CSARVPSGGYTDTQYF	TGCAGTGCTAGAGTTCCTAGCGGGGGGTACACAGATACGCAGTATTTT
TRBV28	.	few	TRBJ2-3	CASSYEFVGEDTQYF	TGTGCCAGCAGTTATGAATTCGTCGGGGAAGATACGCAGTATTTT
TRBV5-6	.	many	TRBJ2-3	CASSLGPGTDTDTQYF	TGTGCCAGCAGCTTGGGTCCCGGGACTGACACAGATACGCAGTATTTT
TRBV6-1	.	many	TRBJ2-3	CASSDDRWGSTDTQYF	TGTGCCAGCAGTGACGACCGCTGGGGTAGCACAGATACGCAGTATTTT
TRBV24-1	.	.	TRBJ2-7	CATSDLSKRQYF	TGTGCCACCAGTGATTTGAGTAAACGGCAGTACTTC
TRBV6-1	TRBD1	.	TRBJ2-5	CASKGQGAGETQYF	TGTGCCAGCAAGGGACAGGGGGCCGGGGAGACCCAGTACTTC
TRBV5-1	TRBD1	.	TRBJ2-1	CASSLRGQRGPTANEQFF	TGCGCCAGCAGCTTGAGGGGGCAGAGGGGTCCCACCGCCAATGAGCAGTTCTTC
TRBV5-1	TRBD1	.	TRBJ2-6	CASRLDRALRTSGANVLTF	TGCGCCAGCAGATTAGACAGGGCCCTTCGGACCTCTGGGGCCAACGTCCTGACTTTC
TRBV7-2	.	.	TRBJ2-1	CASSFIGRKNEQFF	TGTGCCAGCAGCTTTATAGGGAGGAAGAATGAGCAGTTCTTC
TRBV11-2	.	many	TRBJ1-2	CASSLDMVQGYTF	TGTGCCAGCAGCTTAGATATGGTCCAAGGCTACACCTTC
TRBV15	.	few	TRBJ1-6	CATSRALWGENSPLHF	TGTGCCACCAGCAGAGCGCTCTGGGGAGAAAATTCACCCCTCCACTTT
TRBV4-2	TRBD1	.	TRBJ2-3	CASRRGTGLTDTQYF	TGTGCCAGCAGGAGGGGGACAGGGTTAACAGATACGCAGTATTTT
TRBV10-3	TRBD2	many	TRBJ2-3	CAISPGLASTDTQYF	TGTGCCATCAGCCCGGGACTAGCGAGCACAGATACGCAGTATTTT
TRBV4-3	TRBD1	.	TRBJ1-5	CASSQGTGANQPQHF	TGCGCCAGCAGCCAGGGGACAGGAGCTAATCAGCCCCAGCATTTT
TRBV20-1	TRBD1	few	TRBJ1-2	CSATRQGVYGYTF	TGCAGTGCTACTCGACAGGGCGTCTATGGCTACACCTTC
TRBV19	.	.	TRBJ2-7	CASRKDLYYEQYF	TGTGCCAGTAGGAAAGATCTTTACTACGAGCAGTACTTC
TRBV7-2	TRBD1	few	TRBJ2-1	CASSPTGQSYNEQFF	TGTGCCAGCAGCCCGACGGGACAGTCCTACAATGAGCAGTTCTTC
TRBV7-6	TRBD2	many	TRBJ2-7	CASSWAGGRASEQYF	TGTGCCAGCAGCTGGGCTGGCGGGAGGGCGAGCGAGCAGTACTTC
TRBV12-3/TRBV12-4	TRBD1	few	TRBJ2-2	CASRGDRNTGELFF	TGTGCCAGCAGGGGGGACAGGAACACCGGGGAGCTGTTTTTT
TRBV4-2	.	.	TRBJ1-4	CASTMETDATNEKLFF	TGTGCCAGCACCATGGAGACGGACGCAACTAATGAAAAACTGTTTTTT
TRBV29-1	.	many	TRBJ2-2	CSVEQTGELFF	TGCAGCGTTGAACAGACCGGGGAGCTGTTTTTT
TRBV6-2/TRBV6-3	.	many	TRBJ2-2	CASGRTGELFF	TGTGCCAGCGGGAGGACCGGGGAGCTGTTTTTT
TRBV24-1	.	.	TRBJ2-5	CATSDPGVGETQYF	TGTGCCACCAGTGACCCAGGCGTTGGAGAGACCCAGTACTTC
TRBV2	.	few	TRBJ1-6	CAKGGFNSYNSPLHF	TGTGCCAAAGGGGGGTTTAACTCCTATAATTCACCCCTCCACTTT
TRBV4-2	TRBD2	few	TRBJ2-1	CASSLTPSGGEDNEQFF	TGTGCCAGCAGCCTGACCCCTAGCGGGGGGGAAGACAATGAGCAGTTCTTC
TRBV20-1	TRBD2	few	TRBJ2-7	CNARTSGGFSYEQYF	TGCAATGCCAGGACTAGCGGGGGATTCTCCTACGAGCAGTACTTC